This T cell receptor (beta chain) was identified in a study of technical replicates of blood from a handful of donors. Assay used: immunoSEQ multiplex PCR; TCRdb lists only in-frame clones, some missing. The sample comprises about 61,000 clones, approximately 97% of which are singletons, and 0.15% to 0.25% rests with the top ten. The sequenced material came from T cells isolated from PBMCs. The clonotype originates from a human donor in good health.

CDR3 amino acids: CASRSRDNQPQHF. CDR3 bases: TGTGCCAGCAGAAGCAGGGACAATCAGCCCCAGCATTTT. The chain has TRBV2 and TRBJ1-5; D might be TRBD1 (5 bases). Per the germline V gene, CDR1 is SNHLY and CDR2 is FYNNEI. This CDR3 is 13 amino acids long. Trimming took 6 bases from V and 3 from J, leaving 9 bases between them. The full variable domain, with the rest looked up from reference TRBV2 and TRBJ1-5, is EPEVTQTPSHQVTQMGQEVILRCVPISNHLYFYWYRQILGQKVEFLVSFYNNEISEKSEIFDDQFSVERPDGSNFTLKIRSTKLEDSAMYFCASRSRDNQPQHFGDGTRLSIL.